A selection of T cell receptor beta chains follows, all from one sample in a study of blood T cell repertoires in COVID-19. Clones were read by immunoSEQ multiplex PCR, and TCRdb kept only the in-frame ones, dropping some. Among approximately 220,000 clones, approximately 80% were seen once, and the ten largest hold around 9.3%. The specimen was peripheral blood. The source of these receptors is a woman of 80 years or more with acute or convalescent COVID-19. Both conserved end residues are part of each CDR3. D genes are given only for firm matches. The size entry is marked missing in some rows and otherwise reads once, few, many or a size class.

D	V	length	J	size	CDR3	DNA
TRBD1	TRBV5-5	16	TRBJ1-2	NA	CASSLEGQSQLYGYTF	TGTGCCAGCAGCTTGGAGGGACAGTCTCAGCTCTATGGCTACACCTTC
NA	TRBV28	14	TRBJ1-1	NA	CASSEGGRNTEAFF	TGTGCCAGCTCCGAGGGAGGGCGGAACACTGAAGCTTTCTTT
NA	TRBV27	17	TRBJ1-4	few	CASSYSGTPATNEKLFF	TGTGCCAGCAGTTACTCCGGGACACCCGCAACTAATGAAAAACTGTTTTTT
TRBD2	TRBV6-2/TRBV6-3	21	TRBJ2-1	medium-sized	CASSFPRLAGGPVTSYNEQFF	TGTGCCAGCAGTTTTCCCCGACTAGCGGGGGGTCCGGTCACCTCCTACAATGAGCAGTTCTTC
TRBD1	TRBV11-2	16	TRBJ1-2	NA	CASSRIIGQGVPAGTF	TGTGCCAGCAGCCGTATTATTGGACAGGGAGTTCCAGCTGGCACCTTC
NA	TRBV28	14	TRBJ2-7	NA	CASTDRGGDYEQYF	TGTGCCAGCACCGACAGGGGAGGGGACTACGAGCAGTACTTC
NA	TRBV28	16	TRBJ1-5	NA	CASSLGAALSNQPQHF	TGTGCCAGCAGTTTAGGGGCAGCGCTTAGCAATCAGCCCCAGCATTTT
NA	TRBV5-1	13	TRBJ2-1	NA	CASSNGQSNEQFF	TGCGCCAGCAGTAACGGACAGAGCAATGAGCAGTTCTTC
TRBD1	TRBV7-2	14	TRBJ1-1	NA	CASSVSGGHTEAFF	TGTGCCAGCAGCGTTTCAGGGGGCCACACTGAAGCTTTCTTT
TRBD2	TRBV4-3	16	TRBJ2-7	NA	CASSQGAVAGVYEQYF	TGCGCCAGCAGCCAAGGAGCGGTGGCGGGGGTCTACGAGCAGTACTTC
TRBD1	TRBV19	15	TRBJ2-1	NA	CASSNRDRVHNEQFF	TGTGCCAGTAGTAACCGGGACAGGGTCCACAATGAGCAGTTCTTC
NA	TRBV21-1	16	TRBJ1-6	NA	CASSNDVSSYNSPLHF	TGTGCCAGCAGCAACGATGTGAGCTCCTATAATTCACCCCTCCACTTT
TRBD2	TRBV28	14	TRBJ2-5	NA	CASPLAERGETQYF	TGTGCCAGCCCCTTAGCGGAGCGGGGGGAGACCCAGTACTTC
TRBD2	TRBV27	15	TRBJ2-7	NA	CASSLAGGPAYEQYF	TGTGCCAGCAGTTTAGCGGGAGGGCCGGCCTACGAGCAGTACTTC
TRBD1	TRBV30	11	TRBJ1-1	NA	CAYTGQGEAFF	TGTGCCTACACGGGACAGGGAGAAGCTTTCTTT
NA	TRBV3-1/TRBV3-2	13	TRBJ2-1	NA	CASSPGHLNEQFF	TGTGCCAGCAGCCCGGGACATCTCAATGAGCAGTTCTTC
NA	TRBV18	13	TRBJ2-1	NA	CASSPQGYNEQFF	TGTGCCAGCTCACCTCAGGGATACAATGAGCAGTTCTTC
NA	TRBV10-3	15	TRBJ1-5	NA	CAISGQGLNNQPQHF	TGTGCCATCAGCGGGCAGGGGCTTAACAATCAGCCCCAGCATTTT
TRBD2	TRBV9	14	TRBJ2-1	NA	CASSVGTSLNEQFF	TGTGCCAGCAGCGTCGGGACTAGCCTCAATGAGCAGTTCTTC
NA	TRBV19	12	TRBJ2-7	NA	CASSIGGNEQYF	TGTGCCAGTAGTATCGGAGGGAACGAGCAGTACTTC
NA	TRBV5-8	12	TRBJ2-7	NA	CASESAGYEQYF	TGTGCCAGCGAATCGGCGGGCTACGAGCAGTACTTC
NA	TRBV19	14	TRBJ1-5	NA	CASRSGQYNQPQHF	TGTGCCAGTAGATCCGGACAGTATAATCAGCCCCAGCATTTT
NA	TRBV28	15	TRBJ1-4	NA	CASSSPEGRGEKLFF	TGTGCCAGCAGTTCCCCGGAAGGGAGAGGAGAAAAACTGTTTTTT
NA	TRBV19	14	TRBJ2-5	once	CASSGLERLETQYF	TGTGCCAGTAGTGGGCTCGAGCGGCTAGAGACCCAGTACTTC
TRBD1	TRBV6-5	14	TRBJ1-1	few	CASRLRQGNTEAFF	TGTGCCAGCAGATTGCGACAGGGCAACACTGAAGCTTTCTTT
TRBD2	TRBV28	15	TRBJ2-3	NA	CASRLAGVSTDTQYF	TGTGCCAGCAGGCTAGCGGGAGTTTCCACAGATACGCAGTATTTT
NA	TRBV27	14	TRBJ1-6	once	CASSLWGETSPLHF	TGTGCCAGCAGTTTGTGGGGGGAAACCTCACCCCTCCACTTT
NA	TRBV10-3	14	TRBJ1-2	NA	CAISDSTGYYGYTF	TGTGCCATCAGTGACTCAACAGGATACTATGGCTACACCTTC
NA	TRBV12-3/TRBV12-4	13	TRBJ1-5	NA	CASSWSDNQPQHF	TGTGCCAGCAGTTGGAGCGACAATCAGCCCCAGCATTTT
TRBD1	TRBV18	15	TRBJ2-7	NA	CASSPRGQGDLEQYF	TGTGCCAGCTCACCTCGGGGACAGGGGGATCTCGAGCAGTACTTC
TRBD1	TRBV18	14	TRBJ2-1	NA	CASIPGTGGNEQFF	TGTGCCAGCATCCCCGGGACAGGGGGTAATGAGCAGTTCTTC
TRBD1	TRBV7-9	16	TRBJ1-1	NA	CASSRTPTGGDTEAFF	TGTGCCAGCAGCCGGACCCCGACAGGGGGCGACACTGAAGCTTTCTTT
TRBD1	TRBV9	14	TRBJ2-7	NA	CASSVGQSSYEQYF	TGTGCCAGCAGCGTGGGACAGTCGTCCTACGAGCAGTACTTC
TRBD1	TRBV11-2	15	TRBJ1-4	NA	CASSTSTGVREKLFF	TGTGCCAGCAGCACCTCTACAGGGGTGAGGGAAAAACTGTTTTTT
TRBD1	TRBV7-9	16	TRBJ1-4	NA	CASSPIPGTGNEKLFF	TGTGCCAGCAGCCCCATCCCCGGGACAGGGAATGAAAAACTGTTTTTT
TRBD2	TRBV5-5	15	TRBJ2-5	NA	CASSLSAGGAQGQYF	TGTGCCAGCAGCTTATCAGCGGGGGGCGCCCAGGGCCAGTACTTC
TRBD1	TRBV5-1	15	TRBJ2-7	NA	CASSIGTDGRREQYF	TGCGCCAGCAGCATCGGGACAGATGGACGGCGGGAGCAGTACTTC
TRBD1	TRBV9	13	TRBJ2-5	NA	CASSPDRVETQYF	TGTGCCAGCAGCCCAGACAGGGTGGAGACCCAGTACTTC
TRBD2	TRBV18	15	TRBJ2-1	once	CASSPGSGYYSEQFF	TGTGCCAGCTCACCGGGTAGCGGGTATTATAGTGAGCAGTTCTTC
NA	TRBV7-3	15	TRBJ2-5	NA	CASSLGERSQETQYF	TGTGCCAGCAGCTTAGGTGAGCGGAGCCAAGAGACCCAGTACTTC
NA	TRBV7-2	15	TRBJ2-7	NA	CASSSPGRTAYEQYF	TGTGCCAGCAGCTCGCCAGGGAGGACTGCCTACGAGCAGTACTTC
NA	TRBV28	15	TRBJ1-5	few	CASSLAQVGQQPQHF	TGTGCCAGCAGCCTGGCTCAAGTGGGGCAACAGCCCCAGCATTTT
TRBD1	TRBV3-1/TRBV3-2	15	TRBJ2-3	NA	CASSRQGGSTDTQYF	TGTGCCAGCAGCCGACAGGGGGGTAGCACAGATACGCAGTATTTT
TRBD1	TRBV2	13	TRBJ2-7	NA	CASRRDSSYEQYF	TGTGCCAGCAGGAGGGACAGTTCCTACGAGCAGTACTTC
NA	TRBV28	14	TRBJ1-6	NA	CASSLTGLDSPLHF	TGTGCCAGCAGTTTAACGGGTCTGGATTCACCCCTCCACTTT
TRBD1	TRBV19	13	TRBJ2-1	NA	CASSATGDNEQFF	TGTGCCAGTAGTGCTACAGGGGACAATGAGCAGTTCTTC
NA	TRBV21-1	17	TRBJ2-2	NA	CASSKGGQPSNTGELFF	TGTGCCAGCAGCAAAGGGGGACAGCCTTCGAACACCGGGGAGCTGTTTTTT